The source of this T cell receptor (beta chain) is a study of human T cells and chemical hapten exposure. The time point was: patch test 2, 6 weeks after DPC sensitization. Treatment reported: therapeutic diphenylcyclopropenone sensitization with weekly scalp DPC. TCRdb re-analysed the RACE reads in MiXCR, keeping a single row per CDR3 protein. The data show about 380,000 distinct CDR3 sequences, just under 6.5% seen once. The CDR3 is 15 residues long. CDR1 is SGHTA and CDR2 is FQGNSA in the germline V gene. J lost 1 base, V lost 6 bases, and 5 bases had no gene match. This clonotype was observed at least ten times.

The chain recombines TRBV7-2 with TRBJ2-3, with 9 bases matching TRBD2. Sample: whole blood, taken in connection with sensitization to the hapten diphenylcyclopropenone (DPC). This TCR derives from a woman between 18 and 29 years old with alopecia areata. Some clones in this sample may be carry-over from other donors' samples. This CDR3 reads CASRRAGGRTDTQYF. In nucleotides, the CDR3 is TGTGCCAGCAGGCGCGCGGGGGGGCGCACAGATACGCAGTATTTT.